These 9 T cell receptor beta chains originate from one sample sequenced in a study of STAT3 mutations in large granular lymphocyte leukemia. Study-level results: At least one immunodominant TCR beta clonotype appeared in every T-cell large granular lymphocyte leukemia patient.

Generated by immunoSEQ multiplex PCR, the TCRdb table keeps only in-frame clones and is missing some. Here the sample spans tens of thousands of clones, roughly 77% being singletons. No cognate antigen is known for these TCRs. Input material: PBMCs. The receptors originated from a human donor with T large granular lymphocyte leukemia. Some clones in this sample may be carry-over from other donors' samples.

This clone appeared a few times. This chain links TRBV7-9 with TRBJ1-1; D is perhaps TRBD1 (5 bases). The V and J ends lost 5 bases and 3 bases respectively, with 13 bases between them. The CDR3 extends over 14 amino acids. Looked up from germline, CDR1 is SEHNR and CDR2 is FQNEAQ (reference sequence). The CDR3 DNA reads as TGTGCCAGCAGCCGGGGGGGAATATACACTGAAGCTTTCTTT. Translation gives CASSRGGIYTEAFF. The variable domain in full, completed from reference TRBV7-9 and TRBJ1-1, reads DTGVSQNPRHKITKRGQNVTFRCDPISEHNRLYWYRQTLGQGPEFLTYFQNEAQLEKSRLLSDRFSAERPKGSFSTLEIQRTEQGDSAMYLCASSRGGIYTEAFFGQGTRLTVV.

This clone was observed a handful of times. The rearrangement uses TRBV28 and TRBJ1-2, with D hard to call. V was pared by 2 bases and J by 6 bases, with 4 bases between. In germline, CDR1 is MDHEN, CDR2 SYDVKM. The CDR3 totals 11 residues. CDR3 loop: CASSLNHGYTF. The CDR3 DNA sequence: TGTGCCAGCAGTTTAAATCATGGCTACACCTTC.

The rearrangement links TRBV7-2 to TRBJ2-3, with 8 bases lining up with TRBD2. V shed 1 base and J 0 bases; nucleotides not matched to a gene: 3. The CDR3 is 16 residues long. Germline assignment: CDR1 SGHTA and CDR2 FQGNSA. The CDR3 DNA follows: TGTGCCAGCAGCTTAGAACTAGCGGCAAGCACAGATACGCAGTATTTT. Its protein product is CASSLELAASTDTQYF. Combining the CDR3 with reference TRBV7-2 and TRBJ2-3 gives the whole variable domain GAGVSQSPSNKVTEKGKDVELRCDPISGHTALYWYRQSLGQGLEFLIYFQGNSAPDKSGLPSDRFSAERTGGSVSTLTIQRTQQEDSAVYLCASSLELAASTDTQYFGPGTRLTVL.

The count of this clone is one. The J gene is TRBJ2-7, the V gene TRBV27, with TRBD1 matching 7 bases. Germline CDR1 reads MNHEY; CDR2 reads SMNVEV (reference sequence). The CDR3 covers 16 residues. Trimming cost V 0 bases and J 3 bases; bases outside gene matches: 8. CDR3 amino acids: CASSLSPSYRGYEQYV. Here the CDR3 DNA reads TGTGCCAGCAGTTTATCGCCGTCGTACAGGGGCTACGAGCAGTACGTC.

This chain connects TRBV27 to TRBJ1-1, with 8 bases fitting TRBD1. The CDR3 has 14 residues. Germline trimming cut 3 bases from V and 5 bases from J; bases unmatched to any gene: 5. Germline assignment: CDR1 MNHEY and CDR2 SMNVEV (reference sequence). DNA of the CDR3: TGTGCCAGCAGTTTGGCAGGGGGCGCGACTGAAGCTTTCTTT. Translation: CASSLAGGATEAFF.

CDR3 region: CASSYMASNEKLFF. The CDR3 nucleotides are TGTGCCAGCAGTTACATGGCATCTAATGAAAAACTGTTTTTT. The V call is TRBV6-6, the J call TRBJ1-4, with D unclear. The ends were cut back, 2 bases at V and 3 bases at J, with 7 bases in the middle. Germline assignment: CDR1 MNHNY and CDR2 SVGAGI (reference sequence). This CDR3 has 14 amino acids.

V is TRBV19 and J is TRBJ2-7, with TRBD1 matching over 7 bases. Germline V gene lookup returns CDR1 LNHDA and CDR2 SQIVND (reference sequence). The V and J ends lost 4 bases and 5 bases, in that order; junction bases with no gene match: 8. The CDR3 spans 14 residues. This CDR3 reads CASSTPGQLHEQYF. The CDR3 DNA reads TGTGCCAGTAGTACTCCGGGACAGCTACACGAGCAGTACTTC.

The chain recombines TRBV5-1 with TRBJ1-1; 11 bases are a match to TRBD1. V was pared by 0 bases and J by 5 bases, with 3 bases of the junction left unmatched. The CDR3 has 15 residues. Germline-derived CDR1 and CDR2 are SGHRS and YFSETQ. The CDR3 sequence is CASSLVGTGGTEAFF. CDR3 nucleotides: TGCGCCAGCAGCTTGGTCGGGACAGGGGGAACTGAAGCTTTCTTT.

This clone appeared a few times. The chain combines TRBV28 with TRBJ1-2; D unresolved. There are 14 residues in the CDR3. Trimming took off 5 bases at V and 0 bases at J, with 10 bases between the two ends. Germline CDR1 and CDR2: MDHEN and SYDVKM. The CDR3 DNA follows: TGTGCCAGCAGTCCCGGACGGGCTAACTATGGCTACACCTTC. Translated, it gives CASSPGRANYGYTF.